This passage covers 8 T cell receptor beta chains from one sample sequenced in a study of human T cells and chemical hapten exposure (dated by TCRdb to the early 2020s). The library was prepared using RACE. Sequencer: NextSeq 500. Using fastp at Q25 and MiXCR, TCRdb reprocessed the public reads and kept productive beta chains. Rows with one shared CDR3 protein collapse into an entry with the most common genes and DNA. The sample table contains approximately 100,000 distinct CDR3 sequences; only one count was recorded for 9.5% to 15% of them. The ten largest account for roughly 1.5% of the sample. Sample time point, as interpreted from the label and publication: pre-sensitization, week 0. The treatment or condition label on this specimen signifies: therapeutic diphenylcyclopropenone sensitization with weekly scalp DPC. Sequences were derived from whole blood, sampled in connection with sensitization to the hapten diphenylcyclopropenone (DPC). The receptor set was obtained from a woman aged 45-59 years with alopecia areata. Some clones in this sample may be carry-over from other donors' samples.

This clonotype was picked up a small number of times. The rearrangement uses TRBV2 and TRBJ1-5, with TRBD1 identical over 9 bases. V lost 5 bases and J lost 3; bases outside the gene matches: 5. Germline lookup yields CDR1 SNHLY and CDR2 FYNNEI. The CDR3 is 15 amino acids. Here the CDR3 DNA reads TGTGCCAGCAGTTCACAGGGGGCCCCCAATCAGCCCCAGCATTTT. Protein product: CASSSQGAPNQPQHF.

This clonotype was counted at least ten times. V and J are TRBV5-1 and TRBJ2-1, with D hard to call. The CDR3 spans 14 residues. Germline V gene sequence: CDR1 SGHRS, CDR2 YFSETQ. Trimming shortened V by 0 bases and J by 4 bases, and 8 bases separated the two germline ends. CDR3 sequence (DNA): TGCGCCAGCAGCTTGGGTTGGGGTTACAATGAGCAGTTCTTC. Translated: CASSLGWGYNEQFF.

This clonotype appeared many times. V is TRBV28 and J is TRBJ2-7, with D perhaps given as TRBD1 or TRBD2 (5 bases each). Germline-derived CDR1 and CDR2 are MDHEN and SYDVKM. This CDR3 is 16 amino acids long. With 5 bases removed from V and 5 bases from J, the gap between germline ends came to 22 bases. The CDR3 spells CASSRQSPGDADEQYF. CDR3 DNA: TGTGCCAGCAGTCGACAGAGCCCCGGGGACGCAGACGAGCAGTACTTC.

This clonotype appeared many times. The rearrangement uses TRBV6-4 and TRBJ2-3; D is perhaps TRBD2 (5 bases). Germline V gene lookup returns CDR1 MRHNA and CDR2 SNTAGT. Trimming removed 5 bases from V and 6 bases from J, with 12 bases in between. The CDR3 has 13 residues. As DNA, the CDR3 is TGTGCCAGCAGTTGGGCTAGCAGCGATACGCAGTATTTT. Its protein product is CASSWASSDTQYF.

This clonotype was detected only a few times. The V gene is TRBV4-3, the J gene TRBJ2-3; the D gene is possibly TRBD1 (6 bases). Germline V lookup: CDR1 LGHNA, CDR2 YSLEER. V lost 1 base, J lost 4 bases, and 18 bases lay in between. The CDR3 is made up of 17 amino acids. CDR3 protein: CASSQATVRGPADTQYF. As DNA, the CDR3 is TGCGCCAGCAGCCAAGCTACCGTCAGGGGACCCGCAGATACGCAGTATTTT.

This clonotype showed up many times. The rearrangement uses TRBV7-2 and TRBJ2-5; 8 bases align to TRBD2. Trimming at V came to 3 bases and at J to 3 bases, leaving 3 bases not matched to a gene. The CDR3 extends over 14 amino acids. Germline V gene sequence: CDR1 SGHTA, CDR2 FQGNSA. CDR3 in DNA: TGTGCCAGCAGCTTCGGCGGGGGGAAAGAGACCCAGTACTTC. This translates into CASSFGGGKETQYF.

This clonotype was seen more than once but under ten times. V usage is TRBV5-6 and J usage is TRBJ2-2, with D possibly matching TRBD1 (5 bases). There are 15 residues in the CDR3. The germline V gene has CDR1 SGHDT and CDR2 YYEEEE. Trimming stripped 4 bases from V and 3 bases from J, with 13 bases between. The CDR3 DNA sequence: TGTGCCAGCAGCGAGGACACAAGATACACCGGGGAGCTGTTTTTT. It is translated as CASSEDTRYTGELFF.

This clonotype was picked up a small number of times. This rearrangement joins TRBV5-1 to TRBJ1-1; D gene uncertain. V lost 4 bases to trimming and J lost 1 base, with 11 bases between them. Germline-derived CDR1 and CDR2 are SGHRS and YFSETQ. This CDR3 spans 14 amino acids. The CDR3 sequence: CASSPAPANTEAFF. The CDR3 coding sequence is TGCGCCAGCAGCCCGGCACCGGCGAACACTGAAGCTTTCTTT.